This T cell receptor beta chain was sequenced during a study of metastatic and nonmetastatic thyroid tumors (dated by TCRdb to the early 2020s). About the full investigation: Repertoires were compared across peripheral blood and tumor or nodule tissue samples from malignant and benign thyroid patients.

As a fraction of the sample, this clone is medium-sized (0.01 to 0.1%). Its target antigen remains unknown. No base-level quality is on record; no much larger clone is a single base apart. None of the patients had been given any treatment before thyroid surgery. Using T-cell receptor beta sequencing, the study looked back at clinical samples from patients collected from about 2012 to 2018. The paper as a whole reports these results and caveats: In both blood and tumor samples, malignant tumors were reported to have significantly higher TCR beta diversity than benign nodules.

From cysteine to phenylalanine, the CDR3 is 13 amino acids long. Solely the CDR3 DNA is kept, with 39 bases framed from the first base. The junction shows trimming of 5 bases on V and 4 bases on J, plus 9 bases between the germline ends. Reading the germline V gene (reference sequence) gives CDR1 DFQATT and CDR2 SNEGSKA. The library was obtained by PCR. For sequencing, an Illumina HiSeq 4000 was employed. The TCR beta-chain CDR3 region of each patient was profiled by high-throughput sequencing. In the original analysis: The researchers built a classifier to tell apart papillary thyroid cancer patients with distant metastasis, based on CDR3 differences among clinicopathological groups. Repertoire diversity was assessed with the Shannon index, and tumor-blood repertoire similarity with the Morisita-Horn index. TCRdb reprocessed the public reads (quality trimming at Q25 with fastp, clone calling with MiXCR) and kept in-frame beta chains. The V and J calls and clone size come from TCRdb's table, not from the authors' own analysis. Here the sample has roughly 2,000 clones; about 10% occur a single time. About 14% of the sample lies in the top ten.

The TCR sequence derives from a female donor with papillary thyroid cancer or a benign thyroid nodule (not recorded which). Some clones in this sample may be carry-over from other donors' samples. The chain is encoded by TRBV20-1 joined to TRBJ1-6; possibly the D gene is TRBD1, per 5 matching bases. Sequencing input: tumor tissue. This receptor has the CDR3 CSAFRGYNSPLHF. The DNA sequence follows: TGCAGTGCTTTTAGGGGTTATAATTCACCCCTCCACTTT.